These T cell receptor beta chains were read from a single sample in a study of regulatory T cells in long-lasting Graves disease. TCRdb reanalysed the multiplex PCR reads using MiXCR and keeps one entry per CDR3 protein. The sample lists around 500,000 distinct CDR3 sequences, about 20% seen once, with 6.5% to 8% in the top ten. The sample here was peripheral blood mononuclear cells (PBMCs), taken when the disease was refractory, from a patient treated with antithyroid drugs. Source of these receptors: a female donor with Graves disease. CDR3s leave out the opening cysteine and the closing phenylalanine or tryptophan. Fields, in order: J gene, V gene, CDR3 protein.

TRBJ1-1,TRBV5-5,ASSADMNTEAF
TRBJ2-6,TRBV5-4,ASSKGQGGSGANVLT
TRBJ1-2,TRBV7-6,ASSPGTAHGYT
TRBJ1-1,TRBV9,ASSTSDRWDTEAF
TRBJ2-4,TRBV30,AWTEGAKNIQY
TRBJ1-5,TRBV27,ASSPAGQGIYQPQH
TRBJ2-7,TRBV20-1,SAASQGLWNEQY
TRBJ2-5,TRBV12-3/TRBV12-4,ASTSGGQETQY
TRBJ2-7,TRBV7-2,ASSAVAYSYEQY
TRBJ1-5,TRBV12-3/TRBV12-4,ASSLPGTGGLQPQH
TRBJ2-5,TRBV18,ASSRTGDQETQY
TRBJ2-1,TRBV7-8,ASSFRMDEQF
TRBJ2-5,TRBV27,ASSLGIVEETQY
TRBJ2-7,TRBV18,ASSPGLAGDEQY
TRBJ1-1,TRBV6-1,ASRLPEGDTEAF
TRBJ2-1,TRBV27,ASTGGGPHEQF
TRBJ1-1,TRBV28,ASQDTLNTEAF
TRBJ2-5,TRBV28,ASSPPEGGLQETQY
TRBJ2-7,TRBV6-2/TRBV6-3,ASGFLGQAAYEQY
TRBJ1-1,TRBV29-1,SVWTGAGTEAF
TRBJ2-7,TRBV4-1,ASSQDIGLADTSYEQY
TRBJ1-6,TRBV12-3/TRBV12-4,ASSSRRAPANSPLH
TRBJ1-5,TRBV27,ASTNLGEISQPQH
TRBJ1-2,TRBV29-1,SVVESGSYGYT
TRBJ1-2,TRBV6-5,ASSYSIIYGGTAYGYT
TRBJ1-5,TRBV2,ARGPGQGGQPQH
TRBJ2-7,TRBV14,ASSQPRFGKGVYEQY
TRBJ2-7,TRBV5-1,ASRPGTGWEQY
TRBJ1-2,TRBV28,ASSLNGQGVSGYT
TRBJ2-7,TRBV5-4,ASSFSAGAEQY
TRBJ1-2,TRBV12-3/TRBV12-4,ASSLAPGETYGYT
TRBJ1-1,TRBV12-3/TRBV12-4,ASSFNGEAF
TRBJ2-7,TRBV4-3,ASSPGTGGYHEQY
TRBJ1-2,TRBV5-1,ASSFGQGARGYT
TRBJ1-5,TRBV3-1,ASSETAGHQPQH
TRBJ2-5,TRBV7-8,ASSLPRLKKETQY
TRBJ1-1,TRBV27,ASSLTARLNTEAF
TRBJ2-7,TRBV4-3,ASSRGLADSYEQY
TRBJ1-2,TRBV20-1,SARDRSGGYGYT
TRBJ2-5,TRBV5-6,ASSSRTVYQETQY
TRBJ2-1,TRBV12-3/TRBV12-4,ASSLLAGVRYNEQF
TRBJ1-5,TRBV5-1,ASSLVAGNQPQH
TRBJ1-1,TRBV11-3,ASSFSYGDTEAF
TRBJ2-7,TRBV19,ASSLDPGLAPRDEQH
TRBJ1-1,TRBV20-1,SARDLDGGNTEAF
TRBJ1-5,TRBV30,AWTQMGIRSNQPQH
TRBJ1-2,TRBV30,AWSDYYGYT
TRBJ2-5,TRBV5-1,ASSPRTTNPKTQY
TRBJ2-5,TRBV6-9,ASSYGPRETQY
TRBJ1-1,TRBV3-1,ASSQDWRGIEAF
TRBJ1-4,TRBV7-8,ASSLGLDRGRKLF
TRBJ1-1,TRBV30,AWRKSGGTEAF